The rows below give T cell receptor beta chains drawn from one sample of a study of shared clonotypes between healthy human individuals. TCRdb's table, derived via immunoSEQ multiplex PCR, lists solely in-frame clones and lacks some. The table has 1,500,000 or so clones, 95% to 97% seen once. The source material was naive CD4+ T cells sorted from blood. These receptors all stem from a man aged 25-45 years in good health. CDR3s include the opening cysteine and the closing phenylalanine or tryptophan. The D gene is left open where the match is weak. The size entry is marked missing in some rows and otherwise reads once, few, many or a size class.

>TRBJ2-5|TRBV7-8|13|NA|NA
TGTGCCAGCAGCTTTGTAGGTGGAGAGACCCAGTACTTC
CASSFVGGETQYF
>TRBJ2-7|TRBV19|14|NA|NA
TGTGCCAGTAGTATTTCTATTCGGGACTACGAGCAGTACTTC
CASSISIRDYEQYF
>TRBJ2-1|TRBV5-5|15|TRBD2|NA
TGTGCCAGCAGTAATACTAGCGGGAGTAACAATGAGCAGTTCTTC
CASSNTSGSNNEQFF
>TRBJ1-1|TRBV18|16|NA|NA
TGTGCCAGCTCACCGCTACTCCAGAGGATGAACACTGAAGCTTTCTTT
CASSPLLQRMNTEAFF
>TRBJ1-5|TRBV19|16|TRBD1|NA
TGTGCCAGTAGTATATTCCGGACAGGGGCCAATCAGCCCCAGCATTTT
CASSIFRTGANQPQHF
>TRBJ2-5|TRBV2|13|NA|once
TGTGCCAGCGGCAGGGATTTTGTAGAGACCCAGTACTTC
CASGRDFVETQYF
>TRBJ2-7|TRBV6-6|16|TRBD2|NA
TGTGCCAGCAGTCCCGGCCTAGCGGGAGTAGGAGACGAGCAGTACTTC
CASSPGLAGVGDEQYF
>TRBJ2-1|TRBV27|15|NA|NA
TGTGCCAGCAGGACGTTAGCCGAGACCTACAATGAGCAGTTCTTC
CASRTLAETYNEQFF
>TRBJ2-3|TRBV4-3|17|TRBD2|NA
TGCGCCAGCAGCCAACTGGCTAGCGGGCCTAGCACAGATACGCAGTATTTT
CASSQLASGPSTDTQYF
>TRBJ2-3|TRBV18|16|TRBD1|NA
TGTGCCAGCTCACCGGAAAGGGGGCGTTGGTTAGATACGCAGTATTTT
CASSPERGRWLDTQYF
>TRBJ1-1|TRBV7-8|15|NA|NA
TGTGCCAGCAGCTTCAGACCGGTTGAGGACACTGAAGCTTTCTTT
CASSFRPVEDTEAFF
>TRBJ2-7|TRBV7-2|13|TRBD2|NA
TGTGCCACAAAGGTGGGCGGGAGGTACGAGCAGTACTTC
CATKVGGRYEQYF
>TRBJ1-1|TRBV5-1|16|NA|NA
TGCGCCAGCAGCCGAGGACCGGGAGATGTCGGGACTGAAGCTTTCTTT
CASSRGPGDVGTEAFF
>TRBJ2-1|TRBV7-9|16|TRBD2|NA
TGTGCCAGCAGCTTACGCATGGCTAGCGGGAGTAATGAGCAGTTCTTC
CASSLRMASGSNEQFF
>TRBJ2-1|TRBV5-1|16|NA|NA
TGCGCCAGCAGCTTGGGAGCAGGGGAGGTTGACAATGAGCAGTTCTTC
CASSLGAGEVDNEQFF
>TRBJ2-2|TRBV6-6|14|NA|NA
TGTGCCAGCAGTTACTCGTCTATAAGCGGGGAGCTGTTTTTT
CASSYSSISGELFF
>TRBJ1-3|TRBV5-5|15|NA|few
TGTGCCAGCAGCTTGGGGGGGAGCTCTGGAAACACCATATATTTT
CASSLGGSSGNTIYF
>TRBJ1-2|TRBV14|13|NA|NA
TGTGCCAGCAGCAGGGACTATGGCTATGGCTACACCTTC
CASSRDYGYGYTF
>TRBJ2-1|TRBV14|15|TRBD2|once
TGTGCCAGCAGCCTTACTAGCGGGAGAAACAATGAGCAGTTCTTC
CASSLTSGRNNEQFF
>TRBJ2-1|TRBV7-3|15|TRBD2|NA
TGTGCCAGCAGCTCAAGACTCGGACTAGACAATGAGCAGTTCTTC
CASSSRLGLDNEQFF
>TRBJ2-7|TRBV28|14|NA|NA
TGTGCCAGCACTAATGACAGGATCTCCTACGAGCAGTACTTC
CASTNDRISYEQYF
>TRBJ2-1|TRBV11-2|14|NA|NA
TGTGCCAGCAGCTATTTGACTAGCTACAATGAGCAGTTCTTC
CASSYLTSYNEQFF
>TRBJ2-3|TRBV7-6|16|TRBD2|NA
TGTGCCAGCAGCCAGCTCGCTAGCGGGAGTTCAGATACGCAGTATTTT
CASSQLASGSSDTQYF
>TRBJ1-2|TRBV9|12|NA|NA
TGTGCCAGCAGCCATTCGACTGAGGGCTACACCTTC
CASSHSTEGYTF
>TRBJ2-5|TRBV7-8|17|TRBD1|NA
TGTGCCAGCAGCCACCGGGACAGGGGGTCTTCGTACGAGACCCAGTACTTC
CASSHRDRGSSYETQYF
>TRBJ2-7|TRBV27|15|TRBD2|NA
TGTGCCAGCAGTTTGTCACTAGCGGGAGCGGGGGAGCAGTACTTC
CASSLSLAGAGEQYF